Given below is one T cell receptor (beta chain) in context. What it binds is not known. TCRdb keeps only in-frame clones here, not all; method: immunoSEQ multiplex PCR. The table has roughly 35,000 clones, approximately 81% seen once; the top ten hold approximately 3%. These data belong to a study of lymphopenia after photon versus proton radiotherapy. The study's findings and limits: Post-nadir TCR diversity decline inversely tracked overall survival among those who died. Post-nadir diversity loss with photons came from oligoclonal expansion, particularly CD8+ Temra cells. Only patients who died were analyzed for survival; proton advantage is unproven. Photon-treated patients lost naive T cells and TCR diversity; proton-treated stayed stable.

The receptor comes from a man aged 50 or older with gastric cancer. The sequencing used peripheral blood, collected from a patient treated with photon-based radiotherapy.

This CDR3 is CASSPRRGAYEQYF. The CDR3 DNA follows: TGTGCCAGCTCACCAAGGCGGGGAGCCTACGAGCAGTACTTC. The rearrangement links TRBV18 to TRBJ2-7; D may be TRBD2 (6 bases). Germline-derived CDR1 and CDR2 are KGHSH and LQKENI. Trimming removed 2 bases from V and 2 bases from J, with 10 bases in between. This CDR3 is 14 amino acids long.